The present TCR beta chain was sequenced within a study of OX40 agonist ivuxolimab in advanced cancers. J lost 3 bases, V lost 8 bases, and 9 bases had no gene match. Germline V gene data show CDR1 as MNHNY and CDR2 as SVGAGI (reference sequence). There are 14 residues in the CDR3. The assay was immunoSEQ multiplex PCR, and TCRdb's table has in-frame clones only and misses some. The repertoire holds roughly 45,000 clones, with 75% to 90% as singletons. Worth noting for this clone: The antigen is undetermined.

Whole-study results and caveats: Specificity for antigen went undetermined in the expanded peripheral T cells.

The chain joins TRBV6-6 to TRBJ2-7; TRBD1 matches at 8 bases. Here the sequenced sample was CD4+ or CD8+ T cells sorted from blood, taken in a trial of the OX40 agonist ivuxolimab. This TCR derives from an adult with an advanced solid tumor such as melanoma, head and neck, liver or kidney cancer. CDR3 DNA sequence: TGTGCCAGCGGCTCGACAGGGGCTCTCTACGAGCAGTACTTC. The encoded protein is CASGSTGALYEQYF.